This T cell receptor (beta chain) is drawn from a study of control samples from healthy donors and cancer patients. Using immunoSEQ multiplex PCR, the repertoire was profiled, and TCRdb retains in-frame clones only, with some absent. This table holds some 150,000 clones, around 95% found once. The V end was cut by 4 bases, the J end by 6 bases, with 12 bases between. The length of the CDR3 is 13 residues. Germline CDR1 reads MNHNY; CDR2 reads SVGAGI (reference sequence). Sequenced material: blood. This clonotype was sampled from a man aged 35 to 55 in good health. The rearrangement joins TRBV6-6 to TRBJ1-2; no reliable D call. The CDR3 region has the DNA TGTGCCAGCAGTTCACCGACGGTTGATGGCTACACCTTC. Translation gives CASSSPTVDGYTF.